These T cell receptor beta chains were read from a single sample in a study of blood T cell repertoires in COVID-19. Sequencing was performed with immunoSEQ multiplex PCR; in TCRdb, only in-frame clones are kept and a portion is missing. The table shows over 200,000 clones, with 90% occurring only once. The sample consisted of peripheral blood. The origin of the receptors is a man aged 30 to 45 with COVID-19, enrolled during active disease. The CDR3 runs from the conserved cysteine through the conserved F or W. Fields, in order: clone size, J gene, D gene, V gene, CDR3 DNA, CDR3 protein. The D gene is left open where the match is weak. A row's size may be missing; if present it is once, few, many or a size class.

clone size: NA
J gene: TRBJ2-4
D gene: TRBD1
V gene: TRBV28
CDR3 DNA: TGTGCCAGCAGTCAAACAGGGGGTAGACGGACCAAAAACATTCAGTACTTC
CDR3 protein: CASSQTGGRRTKNIQYF

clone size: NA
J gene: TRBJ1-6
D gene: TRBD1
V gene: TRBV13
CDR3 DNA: TGTGCCAGCAGCTCTAGCTCGGGACAGATTTATTCACCCCTCCACTTT
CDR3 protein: CASSSSSGQIYSPLHF

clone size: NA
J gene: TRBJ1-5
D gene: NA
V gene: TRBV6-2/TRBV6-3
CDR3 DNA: TGTGCCAGCAGTTTTGACACTAGCAATCAGCCCCAGCATTTT
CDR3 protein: CASSFDTSNQPQHF

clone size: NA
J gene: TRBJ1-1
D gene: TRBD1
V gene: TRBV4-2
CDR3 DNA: TGTGCCAGCAGCCAAGAAGGTCAGGGGGCGTGGGGCACTGAAGCTTTCTTT
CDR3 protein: CASSQEGQGAWGTEAFF

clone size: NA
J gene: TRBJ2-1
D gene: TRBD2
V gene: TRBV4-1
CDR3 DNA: TGCGCCAGCAGCCAAGATTCTTATAGACTAGCGGGAGTACAATCCTACAATGAGCAGTTCTTC
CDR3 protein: CASSQDSYRLAGVQSYNEQFF

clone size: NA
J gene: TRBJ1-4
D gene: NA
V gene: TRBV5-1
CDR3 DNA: TGCGCCAGCAGCTTGGGGCATGCTGGGGGCAATGAAAAACTGTTTTTT
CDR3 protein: CASSLGHAGGNEKLFF

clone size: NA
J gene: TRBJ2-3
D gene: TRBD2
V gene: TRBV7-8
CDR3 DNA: TGTGCCAGCAGCCCTTCGAGCGGGGCAGATACGCAGTATTTT
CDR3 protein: CASSPSSGADTQYF

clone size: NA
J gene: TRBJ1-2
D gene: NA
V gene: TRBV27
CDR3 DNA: TGTGCCAGCAGCCTCACGCGGGCAGGACTAAACTACTATGGCTACACCTTC
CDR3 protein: CASSLTRAGLNYYGYTF

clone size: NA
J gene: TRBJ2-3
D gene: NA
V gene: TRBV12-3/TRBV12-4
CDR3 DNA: TGTGCCAGCAGTTTCGCAGATACGCAGTATTTT
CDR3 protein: CASSFADTQYF

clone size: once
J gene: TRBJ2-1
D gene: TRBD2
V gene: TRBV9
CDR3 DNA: TGTGCCAGCAGCGCTCTAGCGGGGCTGACCTACAATGAGCAGTTCTTC
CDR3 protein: CASSALAGLTYNEQFF

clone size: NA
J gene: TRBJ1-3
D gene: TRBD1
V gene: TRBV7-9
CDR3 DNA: TGTGCCAGCAGCTTAGTCGCGGACAGGGAGTTATCTGGAAACACCATATATTTT
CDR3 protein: CASSLVADRELSGNTIYF

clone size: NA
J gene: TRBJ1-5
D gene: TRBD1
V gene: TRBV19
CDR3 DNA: TGTGCCAGTCAGCGGGACAGGGGGCGTCAGCCCCAGCATTTT
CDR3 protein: CASQRDRGRQPQHF

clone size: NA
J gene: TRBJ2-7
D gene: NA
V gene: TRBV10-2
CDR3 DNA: TGCGCCAGCATCGATTCAGGGTACGAGCAGTACTTC
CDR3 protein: CASIDSGYEQYF

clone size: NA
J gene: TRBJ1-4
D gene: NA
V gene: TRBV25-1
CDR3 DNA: TGTGCCAGCAGTGAACAGTATAGGGGAAAACTGTTTTTT
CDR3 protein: CASSEQYRGKLFF

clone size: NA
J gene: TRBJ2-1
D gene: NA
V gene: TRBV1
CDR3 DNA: TGCACCAGCAGCCAAGGGTTCCTAGCGGGGGTCTCCTACAATGAGCAGTTCTTC
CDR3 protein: CTSSQGFLAGVSYNEQFF

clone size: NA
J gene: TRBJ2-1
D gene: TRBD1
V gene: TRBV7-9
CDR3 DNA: TGTGCCAGCAGCTTGACAGGGGTCTCCTACAATGAGCAGTTCTTC
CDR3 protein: CASSLTGVSYNEQFF

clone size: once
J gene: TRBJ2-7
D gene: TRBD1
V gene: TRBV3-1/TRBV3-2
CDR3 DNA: TGTGCCAGCAGCCAGTCCGGGACAGGGTTTCTTCCCTACGAGCAGTACTTC
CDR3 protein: CASSQSGTGFLPYEQYF

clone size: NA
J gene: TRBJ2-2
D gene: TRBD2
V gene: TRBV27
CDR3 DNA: TGTGCCAGTGGAGGCGGGAGGGCCATCCTGAACACCGGGGAGCTGTTTTTT
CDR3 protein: CASGGGRAILNTGELFF

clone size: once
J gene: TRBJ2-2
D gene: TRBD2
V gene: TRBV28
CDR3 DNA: TGTGCCAGCAGTTTACCAAGCGGGAAGGACACCGGGGAGCTGTTTTTT
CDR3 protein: CASSLPSGKDTGELFF